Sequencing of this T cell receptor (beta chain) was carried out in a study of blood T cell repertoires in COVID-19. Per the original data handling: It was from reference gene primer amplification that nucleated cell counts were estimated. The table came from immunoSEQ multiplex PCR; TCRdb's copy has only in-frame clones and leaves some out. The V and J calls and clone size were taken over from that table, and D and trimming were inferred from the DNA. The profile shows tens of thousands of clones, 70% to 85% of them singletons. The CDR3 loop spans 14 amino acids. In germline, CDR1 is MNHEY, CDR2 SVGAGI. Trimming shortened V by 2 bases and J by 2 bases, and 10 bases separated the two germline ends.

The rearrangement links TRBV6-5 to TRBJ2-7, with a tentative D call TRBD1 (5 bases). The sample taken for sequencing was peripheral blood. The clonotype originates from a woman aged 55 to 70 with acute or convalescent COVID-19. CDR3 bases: TGTGCCAGCAGTTACGGGTCAGGGCCCTACGAGCAGTACTTC. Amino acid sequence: CASSYGSGPYEQYF.